A single sample gave rise to the 20 T cell receptor beta chains below, sequenced in a study of shared clonotypes between healthy human individuals. TCRdb's table, derived via immunoSEQ multiplex PCR, lists solely in-frame clones and lacks some. The sample holds hundreds of thousands of clones; more than 75% are singletons and the top ten take roughly 13%. The sequencing input was PBMCs. These receptors came from a woman aged 40-49 years in good health. Some clones in this sample may be carry-over from other donors' samples.

This clone has only a few counts. The germline gene is not matched at one end of the junction; a read error may be the cause. This chain uses TRBV28 with TRBJ2-6, with D possibly matching TRBD2 (6 bases). Germline lookup yields CDR1 MDHEN and CDR2 SYDVKM. The CDR3 contains 14 residues. In DNA form, the CDR3 reads TGTGCAAGCACCTCGGGGGACGGGGCCAACGTCCTGACTTTC. It translates to CASTSGDGANVLTF.

In nucleotides, the CDR3 is TGTGCCAGCAGCTTCGAAGGGGGATACTTCTACGAGCAGTACTTC. Its protein product is CASSFEGGYFYEQYF. The rearrangement links TRBV7-2 to TRBJ2-7, with a weak D call TRBD1 (6 bases). V lost 3 bases to trimming and J lost 3 bases, with 15 bases between them. The CDR3 sequence is 15 residues long. Germline CDR1 is SGHTA and CDR2 is FQGNSA.

This chain links TRBV19 with TRBJ1-5; 10 nucleotides match TRBD1. The CDR3 has 14 residues. The germline V gene encodes CDR1 LNHDA and CDR2 SQIVND (reference sequence). The trim removed 6 bases at V and 4 bases at J, leaving 3 bases unmatched. CDR3 region: CASSGQGGNQPQHF. In DNA form, the CDR3 reads TGTGCCAGTAGCGGACAGGGGGGGAATCAGCCCCAGCATTTT.

A single count supports this clone. The CDR3 does not close with the conserved phenylalanine or tryptophan, likely indicating a read error. Because the CDR3's place on the DNA is in doubt, the DNA is left out and the CDR3 is given as listed by TCRdb. V and J are TRBV11-2 and TRBJ2-3; the table's D call of TRBD2 was not tested on the DNA. Per germline, CDR1 SGHAT and CDR2 FQNNGV. The CDR3 numbers 13 amino acids, ends counted. CDR3 in amino acids: CASSSRLAGGPFV.

This rearrangement joins TRBV30 to TRBJ1-4; TRBD1 agrees at 10 bases. Germline V gene data show CDR1 as GTSNPN and CDR2 as SVGIG (reference sequence). The CDR3 covers 14 residues. V trimming: 3 bases; J trimming: 8 bases; junction bases outside the gene matches: 6. CDR3 sequence: CAWSDRQGAEKLFF. The DNA for the CDR3 is TGTGCCTGGAGCGACCGACAGGGGGCGGAAAAACTGTTTTTT.

The J gene is TRBJ1-5, the V gene TRBV30; no firm D call. The CDR3 is 13 residues long. Germline-derived CDR1 and CDR2 are GTSNPN and SVGIG (reference sequence). V lost 1 base, J lost 2 bases, and 6 bases lay in between. The CDR3 is CAWSGSGNQPQHF. The CDR3 DNA is TGTGCCTGGAGTGGAAGCGGCAATCAGCCCCAGCATTTT.

The V call is TRBV7-2, the J call TRBJ1-4; D is unclear. Deletions cut 5 bases from V and 2 bases from J, with 12 bases between. Germline CDR1 and CDR2: SGHTA and FQGNSA. This CDR3 has 15 residues. The CDR3 sequence: CASSPLPGTNEKLFF. As DNA, the CDR3 is TGTGCCAGCAGCCCCCTCCCGGGTACTAATGAAAAACTGTTTTTT. Variable domain in full (rest from reference TRBV7-2 and TRBJ1-4): GAGVSQSPSNKVTEKGKDVELRCDPISGHTALYWYRQSLGQGLEFLIYFQGNSAPDKSGLPSDRFSAERTGGSVSTLTIQRTQQEDSAVYLCASSPLPGTNEKLFFGSGTQLSVL.

CDR3 DNA sequence: TGTGCCAGCAGTTATTCGTATCGGCCGTTGAATTCACCCCTCCACTTT. Its protein is CASSYSYRPLNSPLHF. The rearrangement links TRBV6-9 to TRBJ1-6; D ambiguous. Germline V lookup: CDR1 MNHGY, CDR2 SVAAGI. The CDR3 consists of 16 residues. Trimming left V 0 bases short and J 7 bases short, with 13 bases between.

The chain employs TRBV19 and TRBJ1-5; no definite D call. In germline, CDR1 is LNHDA, CDR2 SQIVND (reference sequence). The CDR3 has 14 amino acids. V was clipped by 4 bases and J by 3 bases, with 10 bases between them. The CDR3 region has the DNA TGTGCCAGTAGTACCGGGCCCCTCAATCAGCCCCAGCATTTT. Its protein product is CASSTGPLNQPQHF.

The chain uses TRBV18 and TRBJ2-7, with a possible D match to TRBD2 (6 bases). V lost 6 bases and J 5 bases, leaving 29 bases between the germline ends. The CDR3 totals 18 residues. Germline values: CDR1 KGHSH, CDR2 LQKENI. DNA for the CDR3: TGTGCCAGCTCGCCGCTCGTTCGCGGGGCGAAGAGAACCCACGAGCAGTACTTC. This codes for CASSPLVRGAKRTHEQYF.

The chain carries TRBV5-6 and TRBJ2-3; 9 bases map to TRBD1. The ends lost 4 bases at V and 2 bases at J; junction bases unmatched: 8. The CDR3 covers 16 residues. Germline CDR1 reads SGHDT; CDR2 reads YYEEEE. DNA for the CDR3: TGTGCCAGCAGCCAGGACAGGGGATGGGACACAGATACGCAGTATTTT. Its protein product is CASSQDRGWDTDTQYF.

The chain links TRBV15 to TRBJ2-4, with D unclear. Trimming shortened V by 0 bases and J by 1 base, and 7 bases separated the two germline ends. The CDR3 has 15 residues. Germline CDR1 and CDR2: LNHNV and YYDKDF (reference sequence). This chain's CDR3 is CATSRDVTAKNIQYF. In DNA form, the CDR3 reads TGTGCCACCAGCAGAGATGTGACGGCCAAAAACATTCAGTACTTC.

This clone was counted only a few times. This rearrangement joins TRBV4-1 to TRBJ2-7, with unresolved D. From germline, CDR1 is MGHRA and CDR2 YSYEKL. Trimming took 0 bases from V and 7 from J, leaving 10 bases between them. CDR3 length: 13 amino acids. The CDR3 nucleotides are TGCGCCAGCAGCCAAGAAGCGTGGCGTGAGCAGTACTTC. Residues: CASSQEAWREQYF.

This clone was observed a handful of times. The rearrangement joins TRBV7-2 to TRBJ2-7; D unresolved. This CDR3 contains 13 residues. CDR1 is SGHTA, CDR2 FQGNSA, per germline. Trimming pared 5 bases from V and 2 bases from J, leaving 10 bases between. The CDR3: CASSHGPAYEQYF. CDR3 DNA: TGTGCCAGCAGCCACGGACCCGCCTACGAGCAGTACTTC.

The gene calls are TRBV5-4 and TRBJ2-2; D not certain. The CDR3 has 12 residues. V was clipped by 4 bases and J by 3 bases, with 4 bases between them. Per germline, CDR1 SGHNT and CDR2 YYREEE (reference sequence). CDR3 sequence: CASSRDTGELFF. Here the CDR3 DNA reads TGTGCCAGCAGCCGGGACACCGGGGAGCTGTTTTTT.

V usage is TRBV18 and J usage is TRBJ1-2; tentatively, D is TRBD1 (6 bases). CDR3 size: 15 residues. V was clipped by 0 bases and J by 6 bases, with 14 bases between them. Looked up from germline, CDR1 is KGHSH and CDR2 is LQKENI. As DNA, the CDR3 is TGTGCCAGCTCACCACCAATACTCGGGGGCGATGGCTACACCTTC. Protein sequence: CASSPPILGGDGYTF.

This rearrangement joins TRBV11-2 to TRBJ2-1, with no clear D. The CDR3 covers 11 residues. V gave up 3 bases and J gave up 9 bases, with 6 bases separating them. Germline CDR1 is SGHAT and CDR2 is FQNNGV. CDR3 sequence reads: CASSFWGEQFF. The DNA of the CDR3 is TGTGCCAGCAGCTTCTGGGGTGAGCAGTTCTTC.

The chain uses TRBV6-5 and TRBJ2-1; TRBD1 is a possible D gene (6 bases). From germline, CDR1 is MNHEY and CDR2 SVGAGI. This CDR3 has 15 amino acids. V was pared by 7 bases and J by 5 bases, with 18 bases between. CDR3 nucleotides: TGTGCCAGCACCCCCACAGGGCCCGGGAACAATGAGCAGTTCTTC. Translated: CASTPTGPGNNEQFF.

This chain links TRBV19 with TRBJ2-5, with 10 bases that match TRBD2. The germline gives CDR1 LNHDA, CDR2 SQIVND (reference sequence). V lost 3 bases to trimming and J lost 5 bases; unmatched junction nucleotides: 15. This CDR3 spans 18 amino acids. The CDR3 DNA reads TGTGCCAGTAGTATCTTCCTAGCGGGAGAGACGGCGCTGGAGACCCAGTACTTC. Its translation is CASSIFLAGETALETQYF.

The chain combines TRBV14 with TRBJ1-5; D may be TRBD1 (5 bases). Germline V lookup: CDR1 SGHDN, CDR2 FVKESK. Trimming cost V 2 bases and J 0 bases, with 11 bases left between them. The CDR3 spans 16 residues. This CDR3 is CASSQLQGNSNQPQHF. For the CDR3, the DNA is TGTGCCAGCAGCCAATTGCAGGGTAATAGCAATCAGCCCCAGCATTTT.